The 16 T cell receptor beta chains listed next were all sequenced from one sample in a study of shared clonotypes between healthy human individuals. Produced via immunoSEQ multiplex PCR; TCRdb's table is partial and in-frame only. The sample includes 400,000 to 550,000 clones, 65% to 80% of them seen just once. Sequenced material: PBMCs. These receptors were taken from a woman in her thirties or forties in good health. Some clones in this sample may be carry-over from other donors' samples.

There are a few counts of this clone. V is TRBV2 and J is TRBJ2-1, with D perhaps TRBD2 (6 bases). The CDR3 totals 17 residues. CDR1 SNHLY and CDR2 FYNNEI come from the germline V gene. The V end was cut by 0 bases, the J end by 0 bases, with 12 bases between. The DNA for the CDR3 is TGTGCCAGCAGTGAAGCCCGACGGGAGAGCTCCTACAATGAGCAGTTCTTC. This gives the protein CASSEARRESSYNEQFF.

With regard to this clone: A far more abundant clone sits one base away, making this likely a read error. This CDR3 is also generated by other DNA sequences in the sample. This chain joins TRBV6-1 and TRBJ2-7; TRBD2 matches at 12 bases. The CDR3 consists of 15 residues. Germline V gene lookup returns CDR1 MNHNS and CDR2 SASEGT. V was clipped by 1 base and J by 2 bases; unmatched bases: 0. This CDR3 is CASSEGLAGAYEQYF. Written as DNA, the CDR3 is TGTGCCAGCAGTGAAGGACTAGCGGGAGCCTACGAGCAGTACTTC.

The chain is built from TRBV4-2 and TRBJ2-2, with 8 bases fitting TRBD1. V shed 2 bases and J 0 bases; nucleotides not matched to a gene: 2. Per germline, CDR1 LGHNA and CDR2 YNFKEQ. The CDR3 extends over 16 amino acids. The CDR3 is CASSQPGQANTGELFF. CDR3 coding DNA: TGTGCCAGCAGCCAACCGGGACAGGCGAACACCGGGGAGCTGTTTTTT.

This clone occurred a few times. The chain recombines TRBV30 with TRBJ1-5, with a weak D call TRBD1 (6 bases). Germline assignment: CDR1 GTSNPN and CDR2 SVGIG (reference sequence). The CDR3 is 14 amino acids. Trimming cost V 2 bases and J 6 bases, with 14 bases left between them. CDR3 loop: CAWSLMGGSQPQHF. Here the CDR3 DNA reads TGTGCCTGGAGTCTAATGGGGGGCAGTCAGCCCCAGCATTTT. The full variable domain, its missing parts supplied by reference TRBV30 and TRBJ1-5, is SQTIHQWPATLVQPVGSPLSLECTVEGTSNPNLYWYRQAAGRGLQLLFYSVGIGQISSEVPQNLSASRPQDRQFILSSKKLLLSDSGFYLCAWSLMGGSQPQHFGDGTRLSIL.

The V and J genes are TRBV7-2 and TRBJ1-3; unclear D gene. V was cut by 5 bases and J by 4 bases, with 12 bases left in between. The CDR3 spans 14 residues. Looked up from germline, CDR1 is SGHTA and CDR2 is FQGNSA. CDR3 nucleotides: TGTGCCAGCAGCCCTAACCCATGGGGAAACACCATATATTTT. Its translation: CASSPNPWGNTIYF.

This clone was detected only a few times. The rearrangement joins TRBV7-8 to TRBJ2-5, with 12 positions matching TRBD1. This CDR3 has 16 amino acids. The V segment lost 6 bases and the J segment 5 bases; nucleotides outside the gene matches: 10. The germline V gene encodes CDR1 SGHVS and CDR2 FQNEAQ. The CDR3 region is CASSSRRDRGRETQYF. CDR3 bases: TGTGCCAGCAGTTCGCGACGGGACAGGGGGCGTGAGACCCAGTACTTC.

The chain uses TRBV7-9 and TRBJ2-7; no definite D call. CDR3 size: 12 residues. The V end lost 0 bases, the J end lost 6 bases, and 6 bases lay between the germline ends. Looked up from germline, CDR1 is SEHNR and CDR2 is FQNEAQ (reference sequence). The CDR3 region is CASSLADREQYF. DNA for the CDR3: TGTGCCAGCAGCTTAGCGGACCGCGAGCAGTACTTC.

The genes are TRBV28 and TRBJ1-2; the D gene is possibly TRBD1 (5 bases). CDR1 is MDHEN and CDR2 is SYDVKM in the germline V gene. With 10 bases removed from V and 4 bases from J, the gap between germline ends came to 19 bases. The CDR3 extends over 14 amino acids. CDR3 protein: CATLTGTAGYGYTF. In DNA form, the CDR3 reads TGTGCCACCCTAACCGGGACTGCCGGCTATGGCTACACCTTC.

This clone was recorded only once. V and J are TRBV7-9 and TRBJ2-5, with TRBD1 matching 7 bases. Germline V CDR1 and CDR2: SEHNR, FQNEAQ (reference sequence). The V and J ends lost 3 bases and 4 bases, in that order; junction bases with no gene match: 8. There are 15 residues in the CDR3. The DNA for the CDR3 is TGTGCCAGCAGCTTTGAGGGGGCTCGGGGAGAGACCCAGTACTTC. This encodes CASSFEGARGETQYF.

The V and J genes are TRBV2 and TRBJ1-1; 10 bases map to TRBD1. The CDR3 sequence is 15 residues long. The germline gives CDR1 SNHLY, CDR2 FYNNEI. The V and J ends lost 8 bases and 6 bases, in that order; junction bases with no gene match: 12. The CDR3, as DNA: TGTGCCAGCGCCCGGACAGGGGGGACTACGGCTGAAGCTTTCTTT. Translation gives CASARTGGTTAEAFF. The variable domain in full, with the rest retrieved from reference TRBV2 and TRBJ1-1, is EPEVTQTPSHQVTQMGQEVILRCVPISNHLYFYWYRQILGQKVEFLVSFYNNEISEKSEIFDDQFSVERPDGSNFTLKIRSTKLEDSAMYFCASARTGGTTAEAFFGQGTRLTVV.

The rearrangement uses TRBV4-2 and TRBJ2-3; TRBD2 aligns across 10 bases. The ends lost 0 bases at V and 5 bases at J; junction bases unmatched: 8. CDR1 LGHNA and CDR2 YNFKEQ come from the germline V gene. CDR3 length: 17 residues. CDR3 loop: CASSQDAASGSVDTQYF. The CDR3 DNA follows: TGTGCCAGCAGCCAAGATGCGGCTAGCGGGAGTGTAGATACGCAGTATTTT.

The J gene is TRBJ2-7, the V gene TRBV25-1; TRBD2 might be the D (6 bases). The CDR3 extends over 15 amino acids. The germline V and J ends were trimmed by 4 bases and 2 bases, with 15 bases remaining between them. From germline, CDR1 is MGHDK and CDR2 SYGVNS. The CDR3 nucleotides are TGTGCCAGCAGTGTCCCCGGGACTCTGGCCTACGAGCAGTACTTC. Residues: CASSVPGTLAYEQYF.

This clone was counted a single time. This chain links TRBV10-1 with TRBJ2-7; D is uncertain. CDR1 and CDR2 (germline): WNHNN, SYGVQD (reference sequence). The CDR3 runs 16 residues. The V gene lost 5 bases and the J gene lost 0 bases, with 17 bases spanning the gap. This chain's CDR3 is CASSLLRLIHSYEQYF. In DNA form, the CDR3 reads TGCGCCAGCAGTTTACTAAGACTCATTCACTCCTACGAGCAGTACTTC.

The chain is built from TRBV7-3 and TRBJ2-6, with a possible D match to TRBD1 (6 bases). This CDR3 contains 17 residues. V lost 4 bases and J 4 bases, leaving 17 bases between the germline ends. In germline, CDR1 is SGHTA, CDR2 FQGTGA. This CDR3 is CASSSQRTGSGANVLTF. DNA for the CDR3: TGTGCCAGCAGCTCTCAAAGAACAGGGTCAGGGGCCAACGTCCTGACTTTC.

V gene TRBV5-8 combines with J gene TRBJ2-1; 13 nucleotides agree with TRBD2. J gave up 4 bases and V 5 bases, and 3 bases lay outside the gene matches. The CDR3 loop spans 15 amino acids. Per the germline V gene, CDR1 is SGHTS and CDR2 is YDEGEE. The CDR3 coding sequence is TGTGCCAGCAGTCGGACTAGCGGGAGATACAATGAGCAGTTCTTC. Its translation is CASSRTSGRYNEQFF. The entire variable domain, with the rest obtained from reference TRBV5-8 and TRBJ2-1, is as follows: EAGVTQSPTHLIKTRGQQATLRCSPISGHTSVYWYQQALGLGLQFLLWYDEGEERNRGNFPPRFSGRQFPNYSSELNVNALELEDSALYLCASSRTSGRYNEQFFGPGTRLTVL.

In regard to this clone: An end of the junction differs from the germline gene, which may be a read error. This sequence joins TRBV7-2 and TRBJ2-6; a possible D gene is TRBD1 (5 bases). Per germline, CDR1 SGHTA and CDR2 FQGNSA. The CDR3 loop spans 17 amino acids. CDR3 sequence reads: CASRLGVGRTGANVLTF. In DNA, the CDR3 is TGTGCCAGCAGATTAGGGGTAGGGCGCACTGGGGCCAACGTCCTGACTTTC.